The sequence of this T cell receptor (beta chain) was determined in a study of tumor T cells in aggressive B-cell lymphoma. Clones were read by immunoSEQ multiplex PCR, and TCRdb kept only the in-frame ones, dropping some. The sample shows about 3,600 clones, about nine tenths of them seen only once. The CDR3 is 15 residues long. Looked up from germline, CDR1 is SGHRS and CDR2 is YFSETQ. The V end lost 4 bases, the J end lost 5 bases, and 18 bases lay between the germline ends. The TCR comes from an adult with diffuse large B cell lymphoma. Sample: tumor tissue. The V and J genes are TRBV5-1 and TRBJ2-5; TRBD1 might be the D (7 bases). CDR3: CASSEAQGGRETQYF. The CDR3 DNA sequence: TGCGCCAGCAGCGAGGCGCAGGGGGGAAGGGAGACCCAGTACTTC.